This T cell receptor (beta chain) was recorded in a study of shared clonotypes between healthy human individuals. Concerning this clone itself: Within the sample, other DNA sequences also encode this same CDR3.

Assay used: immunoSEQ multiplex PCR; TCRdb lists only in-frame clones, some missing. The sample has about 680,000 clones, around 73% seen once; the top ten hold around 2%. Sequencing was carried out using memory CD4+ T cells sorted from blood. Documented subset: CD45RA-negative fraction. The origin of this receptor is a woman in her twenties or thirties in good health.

The CDR3 coding sequence is TGTGCCACCCTGGACGCGGAGACTGAAGCTTTCTTT. This gives the protein CATLDAETEAFF. The V gene is TRBV2, the J gene TRBJ1-1; no firm D call. This CDR3 is built from 12 residues. Per the germline V gene, CDR1 is SNHLY and CDR2 is FYNNEI. V lost 10 bases and J 5 bases, leaving 14 bases between the germline ends.